The 27 T cell receptor beta chains reported below all come from one sample, sequenced in a study of blood T cell repertoires in COVID-19. Profiling relied on immunoSEQ multiplex PCR, and the TCRdb table lists in-frame clones only, not all of them. This sample carries some 300,000 clones, around 92% of them seen once, and the ten largest clones take approximately 2%. The sequencing sample was made of peripheral blood. These receptors came from a woman in her 30s with COVID-19, enrolled during active disease.

The chain couples TRBV18 to TRBJ1-2; 8 nucleotides agree with TRBD1. V dropped 3 bases and J dropped 4; count of bases not matched to a gene: 7. Per the germline V gene, CDR1 is KGHSH and CDR2 is LQKENI. The CDR3 consists of 15 residues. The CDR3 here is CASSPAQGAVYGYTF. In DNA form, the CDR3 reads TGTGCCAGCTCACCCGCGCAGGGGGCGGTCTATGGCTACACCTTC.

The genes are TRBV10-2 and TRBJ1-2; the match to TRBD1 covers 10 bases. Germline CDR1 is WSHSY and CDR2 is SAAADI. V was clipped by 6 bases and J by 2 bases; unmatched bases: 3. The CDR3 length is 14 residues. The CDR3 DNA sequence: TGCGCCAGCAGCGACAGGGGGCGGAACTATGGCTACACCTTC. Protein sequence: CASSDRGRNYGYTF.

The chain has TRBV28 and TRBJ2-5, with 11 bases lining up with TRBD2. This CDR3 region has 17 residues. The germline V gene encodes CDR1 MDHEN and CDR2 SYDVKM. V shed 4 bases and J 4 bases; nucleotides not matched to a gene: 11. CDR3 region: CASSSFSLAGEGETQYF. The CDR3 DNA is TGTGCCAGCAGTTCCTTTTCACTAGCGGGGGAGGGAGAGACCCAGTACTTC.

This chain links TRBV5-1 with TRBJ2-1, with TRBD2 matching 10 bases. Germline CDR1 and CDR2: SGHRS and YFSETQ. V was clipped by 7 bases and J by 9 bases; unmatched bases: 7. This CDR3 comprises 13 residues. In DNA, the CDR3 is TGCGCCAGCGCAGCGGGGGGGCCCAGTGAGCAGTTCTTC. Amino acids: CASAAGGPSEQFF.

The CDR3 coding sequence is TGTGCCAGCAACCGGGACAGGGGAAGGTATGGCTACACCTTC. Translating it yields CASNRDRGRYGYTF. V is TRBV5-6 and J is TRBJ1-2; TRBD1 agrees at 10 bases. CDR1 and CDR2 from the germline V gene are SGHDT and YYEEEE. V lost 6 bases and J lost 5; bases outside the gene matches: 7. The CDR3 covers 14 residues.

The chain couples TRBV19 to TRBJ2-5, with TRBD2 matching over 12 bases. After removal of 5 bases from V and 3 bases from J, the junction contained 4 bases not matched to a gene. The CDR3 is 15 residues long. Looked up from germline, CDR1 is LNHDA and CDR2 is SQIVND (reference sequence). In DNA, the CDR3 is TGTGCCAGTAGTCGGGCTAGCGGGGGGGAAGAGACCCAGTACTTC. It is translated as CASSRASGGEETQYF.

The V and J genes are TRBV4-1 and TRBJ1-2; perhaps TRBD1 as D (6 bases). This CDR3 has 15 residues. Trimming stripped 0 bases from V and 3 bases from J, with 11 bases between. Germline V gene sequence: CDR1 MGHRA, CDR2 YSYEKL. The CDR3 sequence: CASSQDGRGDYGYTF. Here the CDR3 DNA reads TGCGCCAGCAGCCAAGATGGCAGGGGCGACTATGGCTACACCTTC.

The rearrangement uses TRBV7-2 and TRBJ1-2, with D perhaps matching TRBD1 (6 bases). Germline V gives CDR1 SGHTA, CDR2 FQGNSA. V lost 4 bases to trimming and J lost 8 bases, with 11 bases between them. This CDR3 is 12 amino acids long. The CDR3 sequence is CASSSQGKGYTF. The CDR3, as DNA: TGTGCCAGCAGCTCCCAGGGGAAAGGCTACACCTTC.

The chain couples TRBV15 to TRBJ2-1; 8 bases agree with TRBD2. V gave up 0 bases and J gave up 0 bases; unmatched junction bases: 19. The germline CDR1 and CDR2 sequences are LNHNV and YYDKDF (reference sequence). This CDR3 region has 22 residues. The CDR3 bases are TGTGCCACCAGCAGAGATTTTATGGCGGGGGGCCCTACCTTGACCTCCTACAATGAGCAGTTCTTC. This encodes CATSRDFMAGGPTLTSYNEQFF.

This clone was found many times. The chain uses TRBV27 and TRBJ2-7; 8 nucleotides match TRBD1. CDR1 MNHEY and CDR2 SMNVEV come from the germline V gene (reference sequence). The CDR3 runs to 15 residues. After removal of 5 bases from V and 0 bases from J, the junction contained 6 bases not matched to a gene. The CDR3 reads CASSATGGSSYEQYF. DNA for the CDR3: TGTGCCAGCAGTGCCACAGGGGGAAGCTCCTACGAGCAGTACTTC.

The gene calls are TRBV11-2 and TRBJ2-2; D might be TRBD1 (6 bases). CDR1 and CDR2 from the germline V gene are SGHAT and FQNNGV. The CDR3 is 14 residues long. V shed 3 bases and J shed 8 bases, with 13 bases lying between them. The chain's CDR3 is CASSFLDSRGELFF. The CDR3 DNA reads as TGTGCCAGCAGCTTCCTGGACAGTCGGGGGGAGCTGTTTTTT.

In DNA form, the CDR3 reads TGCGCCAGCAGCCCTGAGATGAGGAATGAGCAGTTCTTC. Translation gives CASSPEMRNEQFF. The V call is TRBV5-1, the J call TRBJ2-1, with no clear D. The V and J ends lost 4 bases and 7 bases respectively, with 12 bases between them. The CDR3 contains 13 residues. CDR1 and CDR2 (germline): SGHRS, YFSETQ.

The chain employs TRBV24-1 and TRBJ1-1; TRBD1 might be the D (6 bases). The V end lost 4 bases, the J end lost 1 base, and 6 bases lay between the germline ends. Looked up from germline, CDR1 is KGHDR and CDR2 is SFDVKD. The CDR3 covers 13 residues. The CDR3 spells CATSETGNTEAFF. The DNA for the CDR3 is TGTGCCACCAGTGAGACAGGGAACACTGAAGCTTTCTTT.

The table lists this clone with a count of one. V usage is TRBV28 and J usage is TRBJ2-2; 8 nucleotides agree with TRBD1. Losses at the gene ends were 5 bases for V and 4 bases for J; bases not matched to a gene: 9. The CDR3 runs 16 residues. Per the germline V gene, CDR1 is MDHEN and CDR2 is SYDVKM. CDR3 sequence (DNA): TGTGCCAGCAGTCCTCCAGGGGGCCACGGCACCGGGGAGCTGTTTTTT. This sequence encodes CASSPPGGHGTGELFF.

The chain couples TRBV5-1 to TRBJ2-7; possibly TRBD1 for D (6 bases). Germline CDR1 and CDR2: SGHRS and YFSETQ. There are 12 residues in the CDR3. V lost 1 base and J lost 7, with 9 bases in between. CDR3 sequence (DNA): TGCGCCAGCAGCTTGACAGGGTGGGAGCAGTACTTC. Its protein product is CASSLTGWEQYF.

V gene TRBV12-5 combines with J gene TRBJ2-7; D unclear. The CDR3 runs 12 residues. Trimming took 5 bases from V and 1 from J, leaving 6 bases between them. Germline lookup yields CDR1 LGHNT and CDR2 FRNRAP. The CDR3 region has the DNA TGTGCTAGTGGTCCGGGTTCCTACGAGCAGTACTTC. It encodes CASGPGSYEQYF.

This clone is a singleton in its sample. V and J are TRBV11-3 and TRBJ1-1, with 7 bases aligning to TRBD1. The germline gives CDR1 SGHNT, CDR2 YENEEA. The CDR3 extends over 12 amino acids. V was clipped by 1 base and J by 7 bases; unmatched bases: 0. CDR3 sequence (DNA): TGTGCCAGCAGCTTAGGGACAGGTGAAGCTTTCTTT. Translated, it gives CASSLGTGEAFF.

This clone was counted a few times. V usage is TRBV7-2 and J usage is TRBJ1-1; D remains unclear. CDR1 and CDR2 (germline): SGHTA, FQGNSA. The V gene lost 2 bases and the J gene lost 0 bases, with 10 bases spanning the gap. This CDR3 contains 15 residues. CDR3 residues: CASSLQQLMNTEAFF. The CDR3 DNA reads TGTGCCAGCAGCTTACAACAGCTTATGAACACTGAAGCTTTCTTT. The whole variable domain, remainder taken from reference TRBV7-2 and TRBJ1-1, is GAGVSQSPSNKVTEKGKDVELRCDPISGHTALYWYRQSLGQGLEFLIYFQGNSAPDKSGLPSDRFSAERTGGSVSTLTIQRTQQEDSAVYLCASSLQQLMNTEAFFGQGTRLTVV.

J is TRBJ2-1 and V is TRBV19; 11 bases line up with TRBD2. CDR1 is LNHDA and CDR2 is SQIVND in the germline V gene (reference sequence). The CDR3 is made up of 16 amino acids. V trimming: 3 bases; J trimming: 4 bases; junction bases outside the gene matches: 5. CDR3 protein: CASSIMASGGYNEQFF. As DNA, the CDR3 is TGTGCCAGTAGTATCATGGCTAGCGGGGGGTACAATGAGCAGTTCTTC.

This clone was counted a few times. This rearrangement joins TRBV5-5 to TRBJ1-5; D is unresolved. With 3 bases removed from V and 1 base from J, the gap between germline ends came to 5 bases. The CDR3 extends over 13 amino acids. Germline CDR1 reads SGHKS; CDR2 reads YYEKEE (reference sequence). CDR3 region: CASSYGSNQPQHF. In DNA, the CDR3 is TGTGCCAGCAGCTACGGGAGCAATCAGCCCCAGCATTTT.

The chain recombines TRBV18 with TRBJ2-7; the match to TRBD1 covers 9 bases. CDR1 is KGHSH, CDR2 LQKENI, per germline. Trimming took 6 bases from V and 4 from J; bases not matched to a gene: 7. The CDR3 consists of 14 residues. The CDR3 here is CASSHRQGVYEQYF. CDR3 DNA: TGTGCCAGCTCTCATAGACAGGGGGTTTACGAGCAGTACTTC.

As to this clone: At the DNA level, this CDR3 is encoded by other sequences in the same sample as well. The chain has TRBV28 and TRBJ1-5; D is undetermined. In germline, CDR1 is MDHEN, CDR2 SYDVKM. The CDR3 sequence is 12 residues long. V lost 6 bases and J 7 bases, leaving 10 bases between the germline ends. CDR3 loop: CASSPRGQPQHF. CDR3 in DNA: TGTGCCAGCAGCCCTCGGGGACAGCCCCAGCATTTT.

CDR3 sequence: CASSPKGQGMNTEAFF. The CDR3 DNA reads as TGTGCCAGCAGCCCCAAAGGACAGGGGATGAACACTGAAGCTTTCTTT. The chain combines TRBV3-1 (or the pseudogene TRBV3-2) with TRBJ1-1, with 9 bases identical to TRBD1. The CDR3 length is 16 residues. V was pared by 4 bases and J by 0 bases, with 6 bases of the junction left unmatched. Per the germline V gene, CDR1 is LGHDT and CDR2 is YNNKEL (reference sequence).

There are many counts of this clone. This chain uses TRBV7-8 with TRBJ1-5; D is possibly TRBD1 (5 bases). V shed 5 bases and J shed 0 bases, with 17 bases lying between them. This CDR3 is built from 17 residues. From germline, CDR1 is SGHVS and CDR2 FQNEAQ. The CDR3: CASSISGGPNSNQPQHF. CDR3 sequence (DNA): TGTGCCAGCAGCATAAGCGGGGGTCCTAATAGCAATCAGCCCCAGCATTTT.

This chain connects TRBV9 to TRBJ2-2; 8 bases match TRBD1. Trimming cost V 3 bases and J 4 bases; bases outside gene matches: 17. The CDR3 is 19 residues long. Germline V lookup: CDR1 SGDLS, CDR2 YYNGEE. The CDR3: CASSAQLPTGTGSTGELFF. The CDR3 DNA is TGTGCCAGCAGCGCCCAGCTCCCTACCGGGACAGGTAGCACCGGGGAGCTGTTTTTT.

V gene TRBV4-2 combines with J gene TRBJ1-4, with TRBD1 as a possible D gene (5 bases). Germline-derived CDR1 and CDR2 are LGHNA and YNFKEQ. The V and J ends lost 0 bases and 0 bases respectively, with 11 bases between them. The CDR3 totals 17 residues. The CDR3 coding sequence is TGTGCCAGCAGCCAAGATCTTCGGGGGTCAACTAATGAAAAACTGTTTTTT. Protein: CASSQDLRGSTNEKLFF.

This clone was observed once. The gene calls are TRBV6-2 or TRBV6-3 and TRBJ2-5; maybe TRBD2 (6 bases). The V gene's germline CDR1 is MNHEY and CDR2 SVGEGT. V was shortened by 5 bases and J by 0 bases, with 13 bases between the two germline ends. This CDR3 has 15 amino acids. CDR3 sequence: CASSLWRGNQETQYF. The CDR3 nucleotides read TGTGCCAGCAGTCTCTGGCGGGGCAACCAAGAGACCCAGTACTTC.